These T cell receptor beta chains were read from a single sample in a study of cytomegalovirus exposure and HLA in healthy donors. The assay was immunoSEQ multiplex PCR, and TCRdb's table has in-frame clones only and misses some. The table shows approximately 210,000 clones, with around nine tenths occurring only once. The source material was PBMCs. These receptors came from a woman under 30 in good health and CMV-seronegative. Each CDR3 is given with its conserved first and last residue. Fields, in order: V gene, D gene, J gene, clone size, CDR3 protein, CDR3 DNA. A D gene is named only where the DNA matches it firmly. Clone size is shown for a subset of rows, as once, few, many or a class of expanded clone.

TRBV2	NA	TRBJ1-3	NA	CASTLTGGNTIYF	TGTGCCAGCACATTAACAGGTGGAAACACCATATATTTT
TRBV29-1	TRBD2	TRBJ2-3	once	CSVAAPPSGRDTQYF	TGCAGCGTTGCAGCCCCCCCTAGCGGGCGGGATACGCAGTATTTT
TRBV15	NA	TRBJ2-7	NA	CATSRVGTLSYEQYF	TGTGCCACCAGCAGAGTGGGGACACTTTCCTACGAGCAGTACTTC
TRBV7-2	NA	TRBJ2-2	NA	CASSLVSGGARTGELFF	TGTGCCAGCAGCTTAGTGAGTGGCGGGGCTCGCACCGGGGAGCTGTTTTTT
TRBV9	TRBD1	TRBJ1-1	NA	CASSEGGEGARPFF	TGTGCCAGCAGCGAGGGGGGAGAGGGGGCGAGGCCTTTCTTT
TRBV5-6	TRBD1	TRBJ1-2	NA	CASSLVFSGQGAKGYTF	TGTGCCAGCAGCTTGGTGTTCTCCGGACAGGGGGCGAAAGGCTACACCTTC
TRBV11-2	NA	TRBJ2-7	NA	CASRGAASYEQYF	TGTGCCAGCAGGGGGGCAGCGTCCTACGAGCAGTACTTC
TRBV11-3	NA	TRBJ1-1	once	CASRPSGGLNTEAFF	TGTGCCAGCAGACCTTCCGGAGGGCTCAACACTGAAGCTTTCTTT
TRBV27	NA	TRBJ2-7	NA	CASRGQGGPYEQYF	TGTGCCAGCAGAGGACAGGGAGGGCCCTACGAGCAGTACTTC
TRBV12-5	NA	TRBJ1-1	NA	CASGWTANTEAFF	TGTGCTAGTGGATGGACAGCCAACACTGAAGCTTTCTTT
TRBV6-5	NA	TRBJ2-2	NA	CASSYPSGAGELFF	TGTGCCAGCAGTTACCCGTCCGGGGCCGGGGAGCTGTTTTTT
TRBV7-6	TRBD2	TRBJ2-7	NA	CASSGGVARSSYEQYF	TGTGCCAGCAGCGGGGGGGTGGCCAGGAGCTCCTACGAGCAGTACTTC
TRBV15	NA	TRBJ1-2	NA	CATSRDRTLGGGYTF	TGTGCCACCAGCAGAGACAGAACTCTAGGGGGTGGCTACACCTTC
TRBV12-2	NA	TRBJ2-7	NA	CASRLGERTSGSYEQYF	TGTGCAAGTCGCTTAGGCGAGAGGACTAGCGGGAGTTACGAGCAGTACTTC
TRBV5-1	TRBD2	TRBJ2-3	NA	CASREFSGGASDTQYF	TGCGCCAGCAGGGAGTTTAGCGGGGGGGCCTCGGATACGCAGTATTTT
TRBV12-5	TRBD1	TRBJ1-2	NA	CASGPGQGASGYTF	TGTGCTAGTGGCCCGGGACAGGGGGCCTCTGGCTACACCTTC
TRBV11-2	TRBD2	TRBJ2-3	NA	CASSFPTSGGAKDTQYF	TGTGCCAGCAGCTTTCCGACTAGCGGGGGGGCTAAAGATACGCAGTATTTT
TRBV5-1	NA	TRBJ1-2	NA	CASSDHSEGANYGYTF	TGCGCCAGCAGCGACCACTCCGAGGGGGCTAACTATGGCTACACCTTC
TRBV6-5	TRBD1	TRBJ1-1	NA	CASSYRDRVAEAFF	TGTGCCAGCAGTTACCGCGACAGGGTCGCTGAAGCTTTCTTT
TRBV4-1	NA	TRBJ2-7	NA	CASSQEDQGRLPYEQYF	TGCGCCAGCAGCCAAGAAGACCAGGGGCGACTGCCCTACGAGCAGTACTTC
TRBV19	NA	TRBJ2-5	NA	CASSSGETQYF	TGTGCCAGTAGTTCCGGAGAGACCCAGTACTTC
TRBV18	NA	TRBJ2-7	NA	CASSQGTSSYEQYF	TGTGCCAGCTCGCAAGGGACAAGCTCCTACGAGCAGTACTTC
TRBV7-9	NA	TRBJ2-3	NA	CASSSPAGGGADTQYF	TGTGCCAGCAGCTCCCCCGCCGGGGGTGGGGCAGATACGCAGTATTTT
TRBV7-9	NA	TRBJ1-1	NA	CAILREGHLRTEAFF	TGTGCCATCCTTCGGGAGGGGCACCTTAGGACTGAAGCTTTCTTT
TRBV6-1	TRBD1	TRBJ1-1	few	CASSEGQGSSEAFF	TGTGCCAGCAGTGAGGGACAGGGGAGCTCTGAAGCTTTCTTT
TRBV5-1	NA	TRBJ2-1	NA	CASSFSGPLYNEQFF	TGCGCCAGCAGCTTTTCAGGCCCCCTTTACAATGAGCAGTTCTTC
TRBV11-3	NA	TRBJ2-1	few	CASSPGAYNEQFF	TGTGCCAGCAGCCCGGGGGCCTACAATGAGCAGTTCTTC
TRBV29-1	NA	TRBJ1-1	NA	CSVVRQVDTEAFF	TGCAGCGTTGTTAGGCAGGTCGACACTGAAGCTTTCTTT
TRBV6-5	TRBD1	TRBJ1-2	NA	CASIGTGAYGYTF	TGTGCCAGCATCGGGACAGGGGCTTATGGCTACACCTTC
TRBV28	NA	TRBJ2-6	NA	CASSLGGYGANVLTF	TGTGCCAGCAGTTTGGGGGGATACGGGGCCAACGTCCTGACTTTC
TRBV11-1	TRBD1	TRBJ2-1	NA	CASSRDRVMNEQFF	TGTGCCAGCAGCCGGGACAGGGTCATGAATGAGCAGTTCTTC
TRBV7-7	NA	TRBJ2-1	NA	CASSASGPTSFNEQFF	TGTGCTAGCAGCGCCTCAGGTCCTACCTCTTTCAATGAGCAGTTCTTC
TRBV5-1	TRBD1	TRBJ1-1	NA	CASSLGRSGGNTEAFF	TGCGCCAGCAGCTTGGGAAGGTCAGGGGGGAACACTGAAGCTTTCTTT
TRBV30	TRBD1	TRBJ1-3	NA	CAWDTRGNTIYF	TGTGCCTGGGATACCAGGGGGAACACCATATATTTT
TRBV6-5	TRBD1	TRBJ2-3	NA	CASSFRHNRGTQYF	TGTGCCAGCAGTTTCCGACACAACAGGGGTACGCAGTATTTT
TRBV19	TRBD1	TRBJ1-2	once	CASKGGQSPNYGYTF	TGTGCCAGTAAGGGGGGACAGTCTCCTAACTATGGCTACACCTTC
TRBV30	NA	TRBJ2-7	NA	CAWSTPELYGYEQYF	TGTGCCTGGAGTACCCCCGAACTATACGGCTACGAGCAGTACTTC
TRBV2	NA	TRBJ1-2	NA	CASSEQGYYGYTF	TGTGCCAGCAGTGAACAGGGGTACTATGGCTACACCTTC
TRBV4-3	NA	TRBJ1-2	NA	CASSSEFPPNYGYTF	TGCGCCAGCAGCTCCGAGTTCCCTCCTAACTATGGCTACACCTTC
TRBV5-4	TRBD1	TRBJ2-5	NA	CASSLRDSQETQYF	TGTGCCAGCAGCTTGCGGGACAGTCAAGAGACCCAGTACTTC
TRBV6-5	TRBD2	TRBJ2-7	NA	CASSRSGRVYEQYF	TGTGCCAGCAGCCGCAGCGGGAGGGTTTACGAGCAGTACTTC
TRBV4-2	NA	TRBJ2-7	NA	CASSQESGLTSYEQYF	TGTGCCAGCAGCCAAGAATCAGGGCTTACCTCCTACGAGCAGTACTTC
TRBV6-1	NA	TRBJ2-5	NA	CASTSRGRETQYF	TGTGCCAGCACCTCGAGAGGTCGGGAGACCCAGTACTTC
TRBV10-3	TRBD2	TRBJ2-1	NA	CAISEERGASNEQFF	TGTGCCATCAGTGAGGAGCGGGGGGCCTCGAATGAGCAGTTCTTC
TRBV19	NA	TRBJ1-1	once	CASRSGGGGTEAFF	TGTGCCAGTAGATCGGGAGGGGGGGGGACTGAAGCTTTCTTT
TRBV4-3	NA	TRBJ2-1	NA	CASSHRQADEQFF	TGCGCCAGCAGCCATAGACAGGCGGATGAGCAGTTCTTC
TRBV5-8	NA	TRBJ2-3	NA	CASSLGSLARRDTQYF	TGTGCCAGCAGCTTGGGCTCACTAGCTCGAAGAGATACGCAGTATTTT
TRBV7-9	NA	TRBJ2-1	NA	CASSPPGLNPDNEQFF	TGTGCCAGCAGCCCTCCAGGGTTGAATCCTGACAATGAGCAGTTCTTC
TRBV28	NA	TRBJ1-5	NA	CASSLFGGASNQPQHF	TGTGCCAGCAGTTTATTCGGGGGGGCAAGCAATCAGCCCCAGCATTTT
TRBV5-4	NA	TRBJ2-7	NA	CASSLKSATGYPYYEQYF	TGTGCCAGCAGCTTAAAATCTGCCACAGGGTACCCATACTACGAGCAGTACTTC
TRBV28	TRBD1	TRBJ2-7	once	CASSQTGAAYEQYF	TGTGCCAGCAGCCAGACAGGGGCGGCCTACGAGCAGTACTTC
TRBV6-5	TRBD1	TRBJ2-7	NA	CASSPGQGIPYEQYF	TGTGCCAGCAGCCCTGGACAGGGTATTCCCTACGAGCAGTACTTC
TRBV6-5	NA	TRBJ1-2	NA	CASSPHPMGPYGYTF	TGTGCCAGCAGTCCCCATCCAATGGGGCCCTATGGCTACACCTTC
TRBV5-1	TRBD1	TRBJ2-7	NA	CASSLGTGRLEQYF	TGCGCCAGCAGCTTGGGGACAGGTAGGCTCGAGCAGTACTTC
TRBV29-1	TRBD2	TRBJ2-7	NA	CSVPGRTPYEQYF	TGCAGCGTTCCCGGGAGGACGCCCTACGAGCAGTACTTC
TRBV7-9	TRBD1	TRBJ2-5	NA	CASSVRDREETQYF	TGTGCCAGCAGTGTGAGGGACAGGGAAGAGACCCAGTACTTC
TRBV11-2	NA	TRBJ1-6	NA	CASSFPGSPNSPLHF	TGTGCCAGCAGCTTCCCCGGGTCCCCAAATTCACCCCTCCACTTT